The 10 T cell receptor beta chains listed next were all sequenced from one sample in a study of tumour-infiltrating T cells in Burkitt lymphoma. The repertoire was sequenced with immunoSEQ multiplex PCR; TCRdb's copy has only in-frame clones and lacks some. The sample contains 1,700 or so clones, 68% of which appear only once. Sequencing input: tumor tissue. The receptors were gathered from a human donor with diffuse large B-cell lymphoma.

This chain links TRBV30 with TRBJ1-3; TRBD1 matches at 7 bases. The germline gives CDR1 GTSNPN, CDR2 SVGIG (reference sequence). The trim removed 2 bases at V and 2 bases at J, leaving 6 bases unmatched. The CDR3 extends over 15 amino acids. For the CDR3, the DNA is TGTGCCTGGAGTTTAGTCCAGGGGGCTGGAAACACCATATATTTT. Translating it yields CAWSLVQGAGNTIYF.

This clone appeared a single time. One junction end does not reproduce the germline sequence, and a read error may be involved. The sample has other DNA sequences that encode this CDR3 too. The J gene is TRBJ2-5, the V gene TRBV28; possibly TRBD1 or TRBD2 for D (5 bases each). The CDR3 length is 13 residues. Per germline, CDR1 MDHEN and CDR2 SYDVKM. CDR3 DNA: TGTGCCAGTAGTTCCGGGACGAAAGAGACCCAGTACTTC. It codes for CASSSGTKETQYF.

In its sample, this clone ranks as large. The J gene is TRBJ2-1, the V gene TRBV4-3, with TRBD2 matching 8 bases. J gave up 8 bases and V 0 bases, and 6 bases lay outside the gene matches. CDR1 LGHNA and CDR2 YSLEER come from the germline V gene. The CDR3 contains 15 residues. This CDR3 reads CASSQDRGLVYEQFF. The CDR3 DNA sequence: TGCGCCAGCAGCCAAGATCGGGGACTAGTCTATGAGCAGTTCTTC.

This clone showed up just a few times. The CDR3 coding sequence is TGTGCCAGCAGGGCCCCCGGAGATACGCAGTATTTT. It encodes CASRAPGDTQYF. The rearrangement uses TRBV28 and TRBJ2-3; D unresolved. The germline CDR1 and CDR2 sequences are MDHEN and SYDVKM. This CDR3 has 12 residues. Trimming removed 6 bases from V and 5 bases from J, with 9 bases in between. The full variable domain, rest sourced from reference TRBV28 and TRBJ2-3, is DVKVTQSSRYLVKRTGEKVFLECVQDMDHENMFWYRQDPGLGLRLIYFSYDVKMKEKGDIPEGYSVSREKKERFSLILESASTNQTSMYLCASRAPGDTQYFGPGTRLTVL.

The V and J genes are TRBV10-3 and TRBJ2-2; no firm D call. The CDR3 is 11 amino acids. The V and J ends lost 10 bases and 1 base respectively, with 4 bases between them. Per germline, CDR1 ENHRY and CDR2 SYGVKD. CDR3 bases: TGTGCCACACGGAACACCGGGGAGCTGTTTTTT. As protein: CATRNTGELFF.

The chain employs TRBV19 and TRBJ1-2; 7 bases are shared with TRBD1. CDR3 length equals 15 residues. Trimming cost V 1 base and J 3 bases; bases outside gene matches: 5. Germline loops: CDR1 LNHDA, CDR2 SQIVND (reference sequence). The CDR3 DNA reads as TGTGCCAGTAGTATAGGTTTCGGGACAGACTATGGCTACACCTTC. Translated: CASSIGFGTDYGYTF.

The chain links TRBV9 to TRBJ2-7, with a tentative D call TRBD1 (7 bases). Trimming took 0 bases from V and 2 from J, leaving 9 bases between them. The CDR3 is made up of 14 amino acids. Germline V gene sequence: CDR1 SGDLS, CDR2 YYNGEE. This CDR3 reads CASSVAGGPYEQYF. In nucleotides, the CDR3 is TGTGCCAGCAGCGTAGCAGGGGGGCCCTACGAGCAGTACTTC.

The CDR3 region is CASTIRWGVNYGYTF. The CDR3, as DNA: TGTGCCAGCACCATTCGATGGGGGGTTAACTATGGCTACACCTTC. The V gene is TRBV6-5, the J gene TRBJ1-2; possible D gene TRBD1, 5 bases. V lost 7 bases and J 1 base, leaving 16 bases between the germline ends. The V gene's germline CDR1 is MNHEY and CDR2 SVGAGI. The length of the CDR3 is 15 residues.

By frequency in the sample, this clone is medium-sized. The rearrangement joins TRBV7-9 to TRBJ2-6; TRBD1 or TRBD2 may be the D gene (5 bases each). This CDR3 has 14 residues. Per the germline V gene, CDR1 is SEHNR and CDR2 is FQNEAQ (reference sequence). V was cut by 8 bases and J by 2 bases, with 10 bases left in between. The CDR3 protein is CASRMGAGANVLTF. DNA of the CDR3: TGTGCCAGCCGCATGGGGGCTGGGGCCAACGTCCTGACTTTC. Variable domain in full (rest from reference TRBV7-9 and TRBJ2-6): DTGVSQNPRHKITKRGQNVTFRCDPISEHNRLYWYRQTLGQGPEFLTYFQNEAQLEKSRLLSDRFSAERPKGSFSTLEIQRTEQGDSAMYLCASRMGAGANVLTFGAGSRLTVL.

This clone qualifies as medium-sized. This CDR3 reads CASSLRGPELQETQYF. CDR3 in DNA: TGTGCCAGCAGCCTCAGGGGGCCCGAACTCCAAGAGACCCAGTACTTC. This chain links TRBV7-3 with TRBJ2-5; 8 nucleotides match TRBD1. Germline trimming cut 5 bases from V and 1 base from J; bases unmatched to any gene: 9. The CDR3 is 16 amino acids. From germline, CDR1 is SGHTA and CDR2 FQGTGA.